The 27 T cell receptor beta chains below all came from one sample that was sequenced in a study of T-cell reconstitution after alpha-beta-depleted transplantation in children. The TCRbeta library was prepared with unique molecular identifiers. From the PCR reads, TCRdb called clonotypes with MiXCR, one entry per CDR3 protein. The sample carries hundreds of thousands of distinct CDR3 sequences, 15% to 20% recorded once. Sample: PBMCs from the stem cell graft donor, taken from the stem cell graft. The source of these receptors is a human donor who donated a stem cell graft to a child with acute myeloid leukemia.

The V call is TRBV12-3 or TRBV12-4, the J call TRBJ2-3, with 14 bases aligning to TRBD2. V lost 6 bases to trimming and J lost 6 bases; unmatched junction nucleotides: 2. The CDR3 covers 14 residues. The CDR3 DNA reads as TGTGCCAGCAGCTGGACTAGCGGGGGGGATACGCAGTATTTT. Its protein product is CASSWTSGGDTQYF.

In its sample, this clonotype was seen many times. The chain is built from TRBV20-1 and TRBJ2-1; TRBD2 agrees at 12 bases. The length of the CDR3 is 20 residues. CDR1 and CDR2 from the germline V gene are DFQATT and SNEGSKA (reference sequence). V was pared by 5 bases and J by 6 bases, with 23 bases of the junction left unmatched. The chain's CDR3 is CSAPERKTSGGLMIFNEQFF. The CDR3 region has the DNA TGCAGTGCTCCAGAGCGGAAGACTAGCGGGGGCCTAATGATATTCAATGAGCAGTTCTTC.

The V and J genes are TRBV4-3 and TRBJ2-7, with 9 bases identical to TRBD1. The trim removed 4 bases at V and 7 bases at J, leaving 8 bases unmatched. Germline V lookup: CDR1 LGHNA, CDR2 YSLEER. This CDR3 is built from 14 residues. The CDR3 DNA is TGCGCCAGCAGCCGTTCGGACAGGGGCGATGAGCAGTACTTC. This encodes CASSRSDRGDEQYF.

This clonotype was detected ten times or more. The CDR3 spells CSARDPAWTSGGTPGDTQYF. CDR3 sequence (DNA): TGCAGTGCTAGAGATCCCGCCTGGACTAGCGGGGGGACACCCGGGGATACGCAGTATTTT. The V gene is TRBV20-1, the J gene TRBJ2-3; TRBD2 matches 14 bases. This CDR3 is built from 20 residues. CDR1 is DFQATT and CDR2 is SNEGSKA in the germline V gene (reference sequence). After removal of 0 bases from V and 6 bases from J, the junction contained 17 bases not matched to a gene.

Ten or more counts support this clonotype. The chain couples TRBV24-1 to TRBJ2-5; D remains ambiguous. V was clipped by 4 bases and J by 3 bases, with 11 bases between them. The CDR3 is 14 amino acids. Germline V gene data show CDR1 as KGHDR and CDR2 as SFDVKD. CDR3 coding DNA: TGTGCCACCAGTGAACGGTCGGTCGAAGAGACCCAGTACTTC. Translating it yields CATSERSVEETQYF.

This clonotype has only a few counts. J is TRBJ2-5 and V is TRBV9; TRBD1 agrees at 7 bases. The CDR3 extends over 13 amino acids. Trimming removed 3 bases from V and 2 bases from J; junction bases left unmatched: 1. CDR1 SGDLS and CDR2 YYNGEE come from the germline V gene. Here the CDR3 DNA reads TGTGCCAGCAGCGAGGGACAGCAAGAGACCCAGTACTTC. It specifies CASSEGQQETQYF.

The gene calls are TRBV5-6 and TRBJ2-7; D uncertain. This CDR3 comprises 16 residues. Germline CDR1 is SGHDT and CDR2 is YYEEEE. V was clipped by 0 bases and J by 0 bases, with 13 bases between them. The CDR3 bases are TGTGCCAGCAGCTTGGCCGGCACTACTACCTCCTACGAGCAGTACGTC. Translated: CASSLAGTTTSYEQYV.

This clonotype has more than one count but fewer than ten. This chain links TRBV12-3 or TRBV12-4 with TRBJ2-7; no clear D. V was trimmed by 1 base and J by 2 bases, leaving 12 bases between them. The CDR3 extends over 15 amino acids. The CDR3 reads CASSLGSVVTYEQYV. CDR3 DNA sequence: TGTGCCAGCAGTTTAGGATCGGTCGTTACCTACGAGCAGTACGTC.

The sample holds a few counts of this clonotype. The rearrangement uses TRBV7-2 and TRBJ1-3; 9 nucleotides line up with TRBD1. V was clipped by 6 bases and J by 8 bases; unmatched bases: 2. The CDR3 contains 12 residues. Germline CDR1 and CDR2: SGHTA and FQGNSA. The CDR3 region is CASRGQGDTIYF. The CDR3 nucleotides are TGTGCCAGCAGGGGACAGGGTGACACCATATATTTT.

About this clonotype: The conserved closing phenylalanine or tryptophan is absent in this CDR3, likely reflecting a read error. The rearrangement joins TRBV12-3 or TRBV12-4 to TRBJ1-1; a weak D match, TRBD1 (5 bases). The length of the CDR3 is 15 residues. Trimming took 6 bases from V and 8 from J, leaving 22 bases between them. The CDR3 sequence is CASRSEGFTGPEAFC. The CDR3 region has the DNA TGTGCCAGCAGATCCGAGGGGTTTACGGGACCCGAAGCTTTCTGT.

This clonotype was recorded at least ten times. The CDR3 reads CSARTVGFENTEAFF. The CDR3 DNA reads as TGCAGTGCTAGAACGGTGGGTTTCGAGAACACTGAAGCTTTCTTT. J is TRBJ1-1 and V is TRBV20-1; D uncertain. CDR1 DFQATT and CDR2 SNEGSKA come from the germline V gene (reference sequence). The V end lost 2 bases, the J end lost 1 base, and 14 bases lay between the germline ends. The CDR3 consists of 15 residues.

This clonotype has just a few counts. The chain couples TRBV20-1 to TRBJ2-3; perhaps TRBD2 as D (8 bases). This CDR3 is 18 amino acids long. CDR1 and CDR2 from the germline V gene are DFQATT and SNEGSKA (reference sequence). V was cut by 4 bases and J by 3 bases, with 26 bases left in between. The CDR3 loop is CSAKTGPGGSGETDTQYF. DNA for the CDR3: TGCAGTGCTAAGACAGGGCCAGGGGGTAGCGGGGAAACAGATACGCAGTATTTT.

This clonotype occurred a few times. The V gene is TRBV12-3 or TRBV12-4, the J gene TRBJ1-5; TRBD1 matches 8 bases. The CDR3 has 17 amino acids. V lost 0 bases and J lost 3; bases outside the gene matches: 7. The chain's CDR3 is CASSLALRTGNNQPQHF. As DNA, the CDR3 is TGTGCCAGCAGTTTAGCGCTCCGGACAGGGAACAATCAGCCCCAGCATTTT.

This clonotype occurred a few times. The chain is built from TRBV20-1 and TRBJ1-1; 7 bases line up with TRBD1. Germline assignment: CDR1 DFQATT and CDR2 SNEGSKA (reference sequence). The CDR3 spans 13 residues. V lost 7 bases and J lost 1; bases outside the gene matches: 6. CDR3 DNA: TGCAGTGTCCACAGGGGAGGGAACACTGAAGCTTTCTTT. Translation gives CSVHRGGNTEAFF.

This clonotype was recorded at least ten times. The chain employs TRBV5-1 and TRBJ1-1, with unresolved D. Germline V lookup: CDR1 SGHRS, CDR2 YFSETQ. This CDR3 region has 14 residues. Trimming shortened V by 1 base and J by 2 bases, and 9 bases separated the two germline ends. The CDR3 DNA reads as TGCGCCAGCAGCTTGCGAGAGGTAAACACTGAAGCTTTCTTT. This translates into CASSLREVNTEAFF.

The V gene is TRBV28, the J gene TRBJ1-4; 7 positions agree with TRBD1. Germline CDR1 is MDHEN and CDR2 is SYDVKM. Trimming cost V 8 bases and J 8 bases; bases outside gene matches: 8. This CDR3 has 13 residues. This chain's CDR3 is CASVTGQREKLFF. The CDR3 bases are TGTGCCAGCGTGACAGGGCAGAGGGAAAAACTGTTTTTT.

This clonotype turned up a few times. The chain employs TRBV12-3 or TRBV12-4 and TRBJ2-7; D ambiguous. The germline V and J ends were trimmed by 3 bases and 3 bases, with 12 bases remaining between them. The CDR3 is 14 amino acids. The CDR3 is CASSLGTWGYEQYF. CDR3 coding DNA: TGTGCCAGCAGTTTGGGTACGTGGGGCTACGAGCAGTACTTC.

There are many counts of this clonotype. The V call is TRBV15, the J call TRBJ2-1; D is possibly TRBD1 or TRBD2 (5 bases each). The V end was cut by 1 base, the J end by 6 bases, with 7 bases between. CDR3 size: 13 residues. Germline CDR1 LNHNV, CDR2 YYDKDF (reference sequence). The CDR3 DNA sequence: TGTGCCACCAGCAGAGTGGGACCCAATGAGCAGTTCTTC. Its translation: CATSRVGPNEQFF.

This clonotype was counted ten times or more. The chain uses TRBV10-3 and TRBJ2-1, with 7 bases aligning to TRBD1. This CDR3 contains 16 residues. V trimming: 4 bases; J trimming: 6 bases; junction bases outside the gene matches: 12. Germline assignment: CDR1 ENHRY and CDR2 SYGVKD. The CDR3 reads CAISVVVGQQLNEQFF. CDR3 DNA sequence: TGTGCCATCAGTGTAGTAGTGGGACAGCAGCTCAATGAGCAGTTCTTC.

The table lists this clonotype with a few counts. This CDR3 reads CASSQERRVQGAIGIQYF. The DNA of the CDR3 is TGCGCCAGCAGCCAAGAAAGGAGGGTTCAGGGGGCGATCGGCATTCAGTACTTC. The J gene is TRBJ2-4, the V gene TRBV4-3; 8 bases are shared with TRBD1. Germline lookup yields CDR1 LGHNA and CDR2 YSLEER. Trimming cost V 0 bases and J 9 bases; bases outside gene matches: 16. The CDR3 is 18 residues long.

V usage is TRBV28 and J usage is TRBJ2-7, with D tentatively TRBD2 (5 bases). V was pared by 6 bases and J by 0 bases, with 12 bases between. This CDR3 spans 14 amino acids. Germline V lookup: CDR1 MDHEN, CDR2 SYDVKM. Here the CDR3 DNA reads TGTGCCAGCAGGGATTGGGGAGACTCCTACGAGCAGTACTTC. Amino acid sequence: CASRDWGDSYEQYF.

Comment on this clonotype: This may come from a read error, since a much larger clone is one base off. The CDR3 reads CASSLSTGDGYTF. In nucleotides, the CDR3 is TGCGCCAGCAGCTTGTCCACGGGTGATGGCTACACCTTC. V and J are TRBV5-1 and TRBJ1-2; D is unresolved. Germline V lookup: CDR1 SGHRS, CDR2 YFSETQ. V lost 1 base, J lost 6 bases, and 10 bases lay in between. The CDR3 covers 13 residues.

V and J are TRBV24-1 and TRBJ2-1; 9 nucleotides agree with TRBD2. The CDR3 has 16 residues. CDR1 is KGHDR and CDR2 is SFDVKD in the germline V gene. J gave up 4 bases and V 6 bases, and 9 bases lay outside the gene matches. This CDR3 is CATSLSGGSLYNEQFF. CDR3 nucleotide sequence: TGTGCCACCAGTTTGAGCGGGGGGTCCCTATACAATGAGCAGTTCTTC.

Turning to this clonotype: Since the CDR3 does not end with the conserved phenylalanine or tryptophan, this likely comes from a read error. CDR3 bases: TGCAGTGCTAGAACGACAGGCTACGAGCAGTACTCC. Protein product: CSARTTGYEQYS. This chain links TRBV20-1 with TRBJ2-7, with D possibly TRBD1 on 6 matching bases. Trimming removed 2 bases from V and 3 bases from J, with 8 bases in between. The germline V gene has CDR1 DFQATT and CDR2 SNEGSKA (reference sequence). The CDR3 consists of 12 residues.

This clonotype was detected ten times or more. The chain links TRBV5-6 to TRBJ1-1, with D maybe TRBD1 (5 bases). Trimming left V 2 bases short and J 7 bases short, with 24 bases between. Looked up from germline, CDR1 is SGHDT and CDR2 is YYEEEE. CDR3 length: 17 amino acids. The DNA of the CDR3 is TGTGCCAGCAGCTTTAGAATAGCGGCCCGGGGCGGAGTTGAAGCTTTCTTT. The encoded protein is CASSFRIAARGGVEAFF.

This clonotype was counted between two and nine times. The gene calls are TRBV15 and TRBJ2-7; D is unclear. The V end lost 0 bases, the J end lost 4 bases, and 13 bases lay between the germline ends. This CDR3 comprises 15 residues. Germline values: CDR1 LNHNV, CDR2 YYDKDF (reference sequence). CDR3 residues: CATSREPGTPYEQYV. CDR3 coding DNA: TGTGCCACCAGCAGAGAGCCAGGCACCCCTTACGAGCAGTACGTC.

This clonotype was seen ten or more times. The chain has TRBV20-1 and TRBJ2-3; TRBD2 aligns across 11 bases. The CDR3 is made up of 17 amino acids. After removal of 1 base from V and 0 bases from J, the junction contained 6 bases not matched to a gene. Per the germline V gene, CDR1 is DFQATT and CDR2 is SNEGSKA (reference sequence). CDR3 residues: CSARVPSGGLSTDTQYF. The CDR3 DNA is TGCAGTGCTAGAGTCCCTAGCGGGGGGCTTAGCACAGATACGCAGTATTTT.